Listed below are T cell receptor beta chains from one sample, sequenced in a study of PD-1 blockade in classical Hodgkin lymphoma. Generated by immunoSEQ multiplex PCR, the TCRdb table keeps only in-frame clones and is missing some. The table includes under 20,000 clones, more than 75% detected once. The source was peripheral blood mononuclear cells (PBMCs), collected before the fourth cycle of nivolumab. The receptors shown here come from a human donor with classical Hodgkin lymphoma. Both conserved end residues are part of each CDR3. The D gene is left open where the match is weak. The size entry is marked missing in some rows and otherwise reads once, few, many or a size class.

>TRBD1|TRBJ1-5|few|TRBV16
CASSPGQGGIQPQHF
TGTGCCAGCAGTCCTGGACAGGGCGGCATTCAGCCCCAGCATTTT
>TRBD1|TRBJ2-1|NA|TRBV11-2
CASAGQATHNEQFF
TGTGCCAGCGCGGGACAGGCAACTCACAATGAGCAGTTCTTC
>NA|TRBJ2-7|NA|TRBV13
CASTRSSGYEQYF
TGTGCCAGCACCCGGAGTTCTGGTTACGAGCAGTACTTC
>TRBD2|TRBJ2-1|once|TRBV30
CAWRPSGTSYNEQFF
TGTGCCTGGAGACCAAGCGGGACCTCCTACAATGAGCAGTTCTTC
>NA|TRBJ1-3|NA|TRBV6-1
CASKIGNTIYF
TGTGCCAGCAAGATCGGAAACACCATATATTTT
>NA|TRBJ1-1|NA|TRBV7-8
CASSLEGNTEAFF
TGTGCCAGCAGCTTAGAAGGGAACACTGAAGCTTTCTTT
>NA|TRBJ2-3|NA|TRBV30
CAWSSLDTQYF
TGTGCCTGGAGCAGTTTGGATACGCAGTATTTT
>TRBD2|TRBJ2-1|NA|TRBV10-2
CASSEMAGLAGVSEQFF
TGCGCCAGCAGCGAGATGGCCGGACTAGCGGGAGTAAGTGAGCAGTTCTTC
>NA|TRBJ2-5|NA|TRBV4-3
CASSQGVEETQYF
TGCGCCAGCAGCCAAGGTGTCGAAGAGACCCAGTACTTC
>NA|TRBJ1-1|NA|TRBV30
CAWSIQGNTEAFF
TGTGCCTGGAGTATACAGGGGAACACTGAAGCTTTCTTT
>NA|TRBJ1-3|NA|TRBV2
CASSPDRLSGNTIYF
TGTGCCAGCAGTCCCGACAGGCTCTCTGGAAACACCATATATTTT
>NA|TRBJ1-5|NA|TRBV5-3
CARSFPPGLNQPQHF
TGTGCCAGAAGCTTCCCGCCCGGTCTCAATCAGCCCCAGCATTTT
>NA|TRBJ1-2|few|TRBV11-2
CASSLAGNYGYTF
TGTGCCAGCAGCTTGGCGGGTAACTATGGCTACACCTTC
>NA|TRBJ1-1|NA|TRBV5-6
CASSLGQNEAFF
TGTGCCAGCAGCTTGGGGCAGAATGAGGCTTTCTTT
>NA|TRBJ1-4|NA|TRBV11-3
CASSSEETNEKLFF
TGTGCCAGCAGCTCGGAGGAGACTAATGAAAAACTGTTTTTT
>NA|TRBJ1-3|NA|TRBV18
CASSPGGSGNTIYF
TGTGCCAGCTCACCGGGAGGTTCTGGAAACACCATATATTTT
>TRBD1|TRBJ2-5|NA|TRBV7-9
CASSLGQGGRETQYF
TGTGCCAGCAGCCTAGGACAGGGGGGTAGGGAGACCCAGTACTTC
>NA|TRBJ1-4|NA|TRBV30
CAVAGLATNEKLFF
TGTGCCGTGGCGGGCCTCGCAACTAATGAAAAACTGTTTTTT
>NA|TRBJ2-2|NA|TRBV10-2
CASSDGTVNTGELFF
TGCGCCAGCAGTGATGGAACAGTGAACACCGGGGAGCTGTTTTTT
>TRBD1|TRBJ1-2|once|TRBV7-9
CASSLPGTGVYGYTF
TGTGCCAGCAGCCTTCCCGGGACAGGGGTCTATGGCTACACCTTC
>TRBD1|TRBJ1-1|NA|TRBV7-3
CASSKGAGNTEAFF
TGTGCCAGCAGCAAGGGGGCTGGGAACACTGAAGCTTTCTTT
>NA|TRBJ2-7|NA|TRBV7-9
CASSLAGRHEQYF
TGTGCCAGCAGCTTAGCAGGGCGGCACGAGCAGTACTTC
>NA|TRBJ1-5|once|TRBV27
CASSPGHPAYSNQPQHF
TGTGCCAGCAGCCCGGGACACCCGGCTTATAGCAATCAGCCCCAGCATTTT
>NA|TRBJ1-5|NA|TRBV7-2
CASSSDGWPQHF
TGTGCCAGCAGCAGCGACGGCTGGCCCCAGCATTTT
>NA|TRBJ2-3|NA|TRBV9
CASSEGNVWGEYGTDTQYF
TGTGCCAGCAGCGAGGGGAATGTCTGGGGGGAGTACGGCACAGATACGCAGTATTTT
>NA|TRBJ1-4|NA|TRBV9
CASSPLTNEKLFF
TGTGCCAGCAGCCCGCTCACAAATGAAAAACTGTTTTTT
>NA|TRBJ1-4|NA|TRBV4-3
CASSQVSFLATNEKLFF
TGCGCCAGCAGCCAGGTTTCATTTCTTGCAACTAATGAAAAACTGTTTTTT
>NA|TRBJ1-2|NA|TRBV27
CASSFSVAIYGYTF
TGTGCCAGCAGTTTCTCGGTGGCAATCTATGGCTACACCTTC
>NA|TRBJ1-2|NA|TRBV9
CASSVETGSYGYTF
TGTGCCAGCAGCGTAGAGACAGGCTCATATGGCTACACCTTC
>NA|TRBJ2-1|NA|TRBV5-1
CASSLRYNEQFF
TGCGCCAGCAGCCTGCGGTACAATGAGCAGTTCTTC
>NA|TRBJ1-1|once|TRBV5-6
CASRITSRGSGNTEAFF
TGTGCCAGCAGAATAACCTCCAGGGGAAGTGGCAACACTGAAGCTTTCTTT
>NA|TRBJ2-5|NA|TRBV30
CAWNMGNPETQYF
TGTGCCTGGAACATGGGAAACCCAGAGACCCAGTACTTC
>NA|TRBJ2-7|NA|TRBV7-8
CASSLSDPYEQYF
TGTGCCAGCAGCTTGAGTGACCCCTACGAGCAGTACTTC
>NA|TRBJ2-1|NA|TRBV7-3
CASSLTGDTYNEQFF
TGTGCCAGCAGCTTAACCGGAGATACCTACAATGAGCAGTTCTTC
>TRBD1|TRBJ2-7|once|TRBV11-3
CASSLTTGTGGEQYF
TGTGCCAGCAGCTTAACAACCGGGACAGGGGGGGAGCAGTACTTC
>TRBD1|TRBJ1-3|NA|TRBV5-5
CASSGDRLSGNTIYF
TGTGCCAGCAGCGGGGACAGACTAAGTGGAAACACCATATATTTT
>TRBD2|TRBJ2-1|NA|TRBV7-6
CASSLPAGGSSYNEQFF
TGTGCCAGCAGCTTACCAGCGGGGGGGAGCTCCTACAATGAGCAGTTCTTC
>NA|TRBJ1-4|NA|TRBV6-1
CALREGANEKLFF
TGTGCCCTCAGGGAGGGGGCTAATGAAAAACTGTTTTTT
>NA|TRBJ2-1|NA|TRBV2
CASSEVWAGSHNEQFF
TGTGCCAGCAGTGAAGTATGGGCGGGGTCTCACAATGAGCAGTTCTTC
>NA|TRBJ2-3|NA|TRBV16
CASSQSAADTQYF
TGTGCCAGCAGCCAATCCGCCGCGGATACGCAGTATTTT
>NA|TRBJ2-7|NA|TRBV27
CASSLYTPTVYEQYF
TGTGCCAGCAGTTTATACACTCCGACCGTGTACGAGCAGTACTTC
>NA|TRBJ1-1|NA|TRBV4-3
CASSPPEACSSNTEAFF
TGCGCCAGCAGCCCTCCCGAGGCCTGCAGCTCGAACACTGAAGCTTTCTTT
>NA|TRBJ2-7|NA|TRBV11-2
CATQTEGYEQYF
TGTGCTACCCAAACTGAGGGTTACGAGCAGTACTTC
>NA|TRBJ2-2|NA|TRBV7-9
CASSLRSTGELFF
TGTGCCAGCAGCTTACGGAGCACCGGGGAGCTGTTTTTT
>NA|TRBJ2-2|few|TRBV18
CASSPIRAANTGELFF
TGTGCCAGCTCACCAATCAGGGCTGCGAACACCGGGGAGCTGTTTTTT
>NA|TRBJ2-3|NA|TRBV6-6
CASSYVRYGSTDTQYF
TGTGCCAGCAGTTACGTTCGGTACGGGAGCACAGATACGCAGTATTTT
>TRBD1|TRBJ1-3|NA|TRBV5-8
CASSYKGQLGNTIYF
TGTGCCAGCAGCTATAAGGGACAGCTAGGAAACACCATATATTTT
>NA|TRBJ1-2|NA|TRBV5-4
CASSSGLTGLYTF
TGTGCCAGCAGCTCGGGGCTTACAGGGCTCTACACCTTC
>NA|TRBJ2-7|NA|TRBV25-1
CASALDRRYEQYF
TGTGCCAGCGCACTCGACAGGCGCTACGAGCAGTACTTC
>NA|TRBJ1-1|once|TRBV13
CASSFGGDEAFF
TGTGCCAGCAGCTTCGGGGGGGATGAAGCTTTCTTT
>TRBD2|TRBJ2-7|NA|TRBV7-2
CASSKGLDPYEQYF
TGTGCCAGCAGCAAGGGACTAGACCCCTACGAGCAGTACTTC
>TRBD1|TRBJ2-4|NA|TRBV14
CASSQGFWTGGTGVKNIQYF
TGTGCCAGCAGCCAAGGGTTTTGGACAGGGGGCACTGGGGTCAAAAACATTCAGTACTTC
>TRBD2|TRBJ2-1|NA|TRBV15
CATTHGLAGGVANEQFF
TGTGCCACCACCCATGGCCTAGCGGGAGGGGTAGCCAATGAGCAGTTCTTC
>NA|TRBJ1-1|NA|TRBV2
CASSELGSEAFF
TGTGCCAGCAGTGAGTTGGGGTCTGAAGCTTTCTTT
>NA|TRBJ2-2|NA|TRBV10-2
CASSESIWGTNTGELFF
TGCGCCAGCAGTGAGTCGATCTGGGGCACGAACACCGGGGAGCTGTTTTTT
>NA|TRBJ2-2|NA|TRBV2
CASSEVGAAGELFF
TGTGCCAGCAGTGAGGTGGGAGCGGCCGGGGAGCTGTTTTTT
>NA|TRBJ1-5|medium-sized|TRBV19
CASSGVGGNQPQHF
TGTGCCAGTTCAGGGGTTGGGGGCAATCAGCCCCAGCATTTT
>NA|TRBJ1-1|NA|TRBV6-6
CASTLVGGTEAFF
TGTGCCAGCACCCTAGTGGGGGGCACTGAAGCTTTCTTT
>NA|TRBJ1-2|NA|TRBV27
CASSLLPPRGLREGYTF
TGTGCCAGCAGTTTATTACCCCCCCGGGGCCTCCGGGAGGGCTACACCTTC
>NA|TRBJ2-7|NA|TRBV7-9
CASSLDQGGLTMNYEQYF
TGTGCCAGCAGCTTAGATCAGGGGGGCCTCACCATGAACTACGAGCAGTACTTC